The 25 T cell receptor beta chains given below trace back to one sample, sequenced in a study of CD8+CD57+ T cells in acquired aplastic anemia. According to the study, genomic DNA was the template for TCR beta VDJ and CDR3 profiling. TCRdb re-called the reads through MiXCR, storing one row per CDR3 protein. The sample shows about 270,000 distinct CDR3 sequences, 45% to 70% of them seen only once. Sequencing was done on a sample of sorted CD4+, CD8+, or CD8+CD57+ T cells (not recorded which) from PBMCs. These receptors were collected from a human donor with severe aplastic anemia or a healthy control (not recorded which).

The rearrangement joins TRBV2 to TRBJ1-3; no clear D gene. Germline V gives CDR1 SNHLY, CDR2 FYNNEI. The CDR3 extends over 16 amino acids. Trimming cost V 1 base and J 7 bases, with 17 bases left between them. The chain's CDR3 is CASSEGSSETGNTIYF. The CDR3, as DNA: TGTGCCAGCAGTGAAGGATCCAGCGAGACGGGCAACACCATATATTTT.

The table lists this clonotype with many counts. J is TRBJ2-4 and V is TRBV7-2; weak D call: TRBD1 (6 bases). The CDR3 covers 13 residues. Germline CDR1 is SGHTA and CDR2 is FQGNSA. The ends were cut back, 2 bases at V and 4 bases at J, with 6 bases in the middle. CDR3 bases: TGTGCCAGCAGCTTAACAGGGAAAAACATTCAGTACTTC. This gives the protein CASSLTGKNIQYF.

CDR3 in amino acids: CSAGRGQTYEQYF. The CDR3 DNA reads as TGCAGCGCGGGGAGAGGGCAGACCTACGAGCAGTACTTC. V usage is TRBV29-1 and J usage is TRBJ2-7; D is possibly TRBD2 (5 bases). CDR3 length: 13 residues. V lost 7 bases to trimming and J lost 2 bases, with 15 bases between them. Germline V CDR1 and CDR2: SQVTM, ANQGSEA.

This chain links TRBV20-1 with TRBJ1-1; 7 bases are shared with TRBD1. This CDR3 spans 14 amino acids. The V gene's germline CDR1 is DFQATT and CDR2 SNEGSKA (reference sequence). V was clipped by 6 bases and J by 4 bases; unmatched bases: 11. The CDR3 DNA sequence: TGCAGTGCAATCAGGGGGTCGGGGAGCACTGAAGCTTTCTTT. It translates to CSAIRGSGSTEAFF.

This clonotype was seen many times. This rearrangement joins TRBV30 to TRBJ2-5, with D perhaps matching TRBD1 or TRBD2 (5 bases each). Germline V gene data show CDR1 as GTSNPN and CDR2 as SVGIG (reference sequence). The CDR3 runs 13 residues. Trimming took 2 bases from V and 2 from J, leaving 9 bases between them. CDR3 residues: CAWSRGRQETQYF. CDR3 nucleotide sequence: TGTGCCTGGAGTCGGGGCCGACAAGAGACCCAGTACTTC.

This clonotype showed up many times. This rearrangement joins TRBV2 to TRBJ2-2; D unclear. V lost 1 base, J lost 4 bases, and 10 bases lay in between. The CDR3 has 15 residues. Germline V gene lookup returns CDR1 SNHLY and CDR2 FYNNEI. The CDR3 coding sequence is TGTGCCAGCAGTGAAGGGGGATTTGGCACCGGGGAGCTGTTTTTT. It encodes CASSEGGFGTGELFF.

For this clonotype: The germline gene is not matched at one end of the junction; a read error may be the cause. The V gene is TRBV7-9, the J gene TRBJ2-2, with TRBD2 matching over 7 bases. The CDR3 runs 15 residues. CDR1 and CDR2 (germline): SEHNR, FQNEAQ (reference sequence). Here the CDR3 DNA reads TGTGCCAGCAGCTTAACTGGGGGGGGGACCGAGGAGCTGTTTTTT. Protein product: CASSLTGGGTEELFF.

This clonotype appeared many times. V gene TRBV6-6 combines with J gene TRBJ2-6; D not resolved. The CDR3 has 15 residues. V was cut by 8 bases and J by 0 bases, with 11 bases left in between. Looked up from germline, CDR1 is MNHNY and CDR2 is SVGAGI (reference sequence). CDR3 sequence (DNA): TGTGCCAGCCGTACAGACGGCTCTGGGGCCAACGTCCTGACTTTC. Amino acid sequence: CASRTDGSGANVLTF.

This clonotype was observed a handful of times. The chain combines TRBV15 with TRBJ2-7; the D gene is possibly TRBD1 (6 bases). Germline V CDR1 and CDR2: LNHNV, YYDKDF (reference sequence). CDR3 size: 14 residues. Trimming shortened V by 4 bases and J by 7 bases, and 17 bases separated the two germline ends. This CDR3 reads CATSTSGYQGEQYF. CDR3 nucleotide sequence: TGTGCCACCAGCACTTCAGGGTACCAGGGGGAGCAGTACTTC.

The rearrangement joins TRBV6-2 or TRBV6-3 to TRBJ1-1; D is uncertain. The CDR3 has 14 residues. The V and J ends lost 4 bases and 1 base respectively, with 10 bases between them. CDR1 MNHEY and CDR2 SVGEGT come from the germline V gene. The CDR3 DNA is TGTGCCAGCAGTTTAATGACAAGGAACACTGAAGCTTTCTTT. Its protein product is CASSLMTRNTEAFF.

The chain uses TRBV9 and TRBJ1-3; 8 bases line up with TRBD1. V gave up 4 bases and J gave up 8 bases; unmatched junction bases: 8. The CDR3 is made up of 14 amino acids. CDR1 is SGDLS, CDR2 YYNGEE, per germline. CDR3: CASSPGTGRDTIYF. CDR3 coding DNA: TGTGCCAGCAGCCCCGGGACAGGACGCGACACCATATATTTT.

This clonotype has at least ten counts. The genes are TRBV4-1 and TRBJ2-5; D perhaps matches TRBD1 (5 bases). The V gene lost 1 base and the J gene lost 0 bases, with 12 bases spanning the gap. This CDR3 has 16 residues. Germline loops: CDR1 MGHRA, CDR2 YSYEKL. The CDR3 loop reads CASSQGVQAYQETQYF. Here the CDR3 DNA reads TGCGCCAGCAGCCAAGGTGTACAGGCGTACCAAGAGACCCAGTACTTC.

V usage is TRBV2 and J usage is TRBJ2-1; D call uncertain. Between the trimmed V and J ends, which lost 8 bases and 5 bases, there was a span of 4 bases. The germline CDR1 and CDR2 sequences are SNHLY and FYNNEI. The CDR3 length is 10 residues. CDR3 bases: TGTGCCAGCGAAAACAATGAGCAGTTCTTC. Amino acids: CASENNEQFF.

CDR3 sequence (DNA): TGCGCCAGCAGCTTGGCCCGGCGGGGCGACGAGCAGTACTTC. Its translation: CASSLARRGDEQYF. The chain links TRBV5-1 to TRBJ2-7, with D tentatively TRBD2 (6 bases). The CDR3 length is 14 residues. Germline values: CDR1 SGHRS, CDR2 YFSETQ. Trimming shortened V by 0 bases and J by 5 bases, and 12 bases separated the two germline ends. Filled out from reference TRBV5-1 and TRBJ2-7, the complete variable domain reads KAGVTQTPRYLIKTRGQQVTLSCSPISGHRSVSWYQQTPGQGLQFLFEYFSETQRNKGNFPGRFSGRQFSNSRSEMNVSTLELGDSALYLCASSLARRGDEQYFGPGTRLTVT.

The gene calls are TRBV7-6 and TRBJ2-6, with 7 bases identical to TRBD1. Germline CDR1 and CDR2: SGHVS and FNYEAQ. The CDR3 runs 16 residues. Trimming took 5 bases from V and 0 from J; bases not matched to a gene: 4. The CDR3 sequence: CASSATGNSGANVLTF. CDR3 bases: TGTGCCAGCAGCGCGACAGGGAACTCTGGGGCCAACGTCCTGACTTTC.

With respect to this clonotype: This CDR3 is missing its conserved last phenylalanine or tryptophan, likely due to a read error. The chain employs TRBV9 and TRBJ1-2; D is perhaps TRBD1 (5 bases). Germline-derived CDR1 and CDR2 are SGDLS and YYNGEE. V gave up 0 bases and J gave up 4 bases, with 10 bases separating them. CDR3 length: 14 residues. CDR3 in amino acids: CASSVAGGGYGYTC. The CDR3 DNA sequence: TGTGCCAGCAGCGTAGCTGGGGGGGGCTATGGCTACACCTGC.

This chain connects TRBV7-9 to TRBJ2-1; no definite D call. Germline CDR1 and CDR2: SEHNR and FQNEAQ (reference sequence). V lost 3 bases, J lost 10 bases, and 13 bases lay in between. The CDR3 spans 13 residues. The CDR3 reads CASSLESAYEQFF. The CDR3 bases are TGTGCCAGCAGCTTGGAGAGCGCCTACGAGCAGTTCTTC.

This clonotype occurred many times. The rearrangement uses TRBV28 and TRBJ1-6; D ambiguous. The length of the CDR3 is 14 residues. Looked up from germline, CDR1 is MDHEN and CDR2 is SYDVKM. The V gene lost 2 bases and the J gene lost 9 bases, with 11 bases spanning the gap. CDR3 protein: CASSLGLPVSPLHF. CDR3 DNA: TGTGCCAGCAGTTTAGGGCTCCCGGTTTCACCCCTCCACTTT.

This chain links TRBV12-3 or TRBV12-4 with TRBJ2-7; D may be TRBD1 or TRBD2 (5 bases each). V lost 3 bases, J lost 7 bases, and 13 bases lay in between. The CDR3 has 13 amino acids. CDR3 DNA: TGTGCCAGCAGTTTTTGGGGGTCGGGGGAGCAGTACTTC. Translated, it gives CASSFWGSGEQYF.

The chain recombines TRBV10-3 with TRBJ1-2; no reliable D call. Trimming cost V 8 bases and J 8 bases, with 12 bases left between them. The germline V gene encodes CDR1 ENHRY and CDR2 SYGVKD. This CDR3 has 11 residues. Written as DNA, the CDR3 is TGTGCCATCGGGTCCGGGGAAGGCTACACCTTC. This translates into CAIGSGEGYTF.

This clonotype was counted between two and nine times. J is TRBJ2-1 and V is TRBV12-5, with 9 positions matching TRBD2. CDR3 size: 17 residues. Germline values: CDR1 LGHNT, CDR2 FRNRAP. V lost 6 bases, J lost 1 base, and 10 bases stayed unmatched. The CDR3 region is CASGELPRGGSYNEQFF. Written as DNA, the CDR3 is TGTGCTAGTGGGGAACTGCCGCGGGGGGGGTCCTACAATGAGCAGTTCTTC.

The chain links TRBV4-2 to TRBJ2-7; the match to TRBD1 covers 9 bases. The CDR3 consists of 17 residues. Germline V gene lookup returns CDR1 LGHNA and CDR2 YNFKEQ. With 0 bases clipped from V and 6 bases from J, the junction kept 12 bases outside the gene matches. The CDR3 reads CASSQEETGTGNSEQYF. The DNA of the CDR3 is TGTGCCAGCAGCCAAGAAGAGACCGGGACAGGGAATTCCGAGCAGTACTTC.

In its sample, this clonotype was seen many times. V gene TRBV19 combines with J gene TRBJ2-1; no clear D. This CDR3 contains 16 residues. Trimming stripped 3 bases from V and 6 bases from J, with 18 bases between. The germline gives CDR1 LNHDA, CDR2 SQIVND (reference sequence). The CDR3 is CASSIPHRVQSNEQFF. CDR3 sequence (DNA): TGTGCCAGTAGTATTCCCCATCGGGTCCAATCCAATGAGCAGTTCTTC.

There are many counts of this clonotype. The V call is TRBV13, the J call TRBJ2-7; 8 bases agree with TRBD1. After removal of 5 bases from V and 6 bases from J, the junction contained 6 bases not matched to a gene. The CDR3 sequence is 13 residues long. Germline V gene sequence: CDR1 PRHDT, CDR2 FYEKMQ (reference sequence). The CDR3 loop is CASSLDRDGEQYF. CDR3 in DNA: TGTGCCAGCAGCCTGGACAGGGACGGCGAGCAGTACTTC.

Only one count was recorded for this clonotype. V is TRBV5-1 and J is TRBJ1-2, with D maybe TRBD1 (5 bases). Trimming removed 0 bases at V and 1 base at J, with 10 bases between. The CDR3 contains 15 residues. Germline V gives CDR1 SGHRS, CDR2 YFSETQ. CDR3 residues: CASSLVVGGNYGYTF. Written as DNA, the CDR3 is TGCGCCAGCAGCTTGGTCGTCGGGGGTAACTATGGCTACACCTTC.